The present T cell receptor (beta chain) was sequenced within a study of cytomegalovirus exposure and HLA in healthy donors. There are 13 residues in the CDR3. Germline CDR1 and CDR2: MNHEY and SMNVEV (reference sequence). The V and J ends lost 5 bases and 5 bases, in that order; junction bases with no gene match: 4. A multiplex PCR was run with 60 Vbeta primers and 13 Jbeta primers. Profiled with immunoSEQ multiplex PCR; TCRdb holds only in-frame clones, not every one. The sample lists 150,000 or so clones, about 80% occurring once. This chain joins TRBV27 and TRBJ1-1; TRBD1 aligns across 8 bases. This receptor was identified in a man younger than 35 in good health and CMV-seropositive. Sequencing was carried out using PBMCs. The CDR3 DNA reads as TGTGCCAGCAGTACGACAGGGGTGACTGAAGCTTTCTTT. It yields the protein CASSTTGVTEAFF.